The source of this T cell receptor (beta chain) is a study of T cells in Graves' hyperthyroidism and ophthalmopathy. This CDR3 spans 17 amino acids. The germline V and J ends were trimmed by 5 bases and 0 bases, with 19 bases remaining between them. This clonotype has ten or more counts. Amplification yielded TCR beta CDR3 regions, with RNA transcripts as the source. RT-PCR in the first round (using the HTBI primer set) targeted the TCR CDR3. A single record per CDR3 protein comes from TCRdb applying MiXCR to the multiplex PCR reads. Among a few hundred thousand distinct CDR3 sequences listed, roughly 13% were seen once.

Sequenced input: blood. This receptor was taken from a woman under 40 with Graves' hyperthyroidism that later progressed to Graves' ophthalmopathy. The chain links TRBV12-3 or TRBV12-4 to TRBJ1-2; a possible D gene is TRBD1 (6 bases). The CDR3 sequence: CASSRRDTSPTNYGYTF. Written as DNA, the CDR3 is TGTGCCAGCAGTCGTCGGGACACATCCCCTACTAACTATGGCTACACCTTC.